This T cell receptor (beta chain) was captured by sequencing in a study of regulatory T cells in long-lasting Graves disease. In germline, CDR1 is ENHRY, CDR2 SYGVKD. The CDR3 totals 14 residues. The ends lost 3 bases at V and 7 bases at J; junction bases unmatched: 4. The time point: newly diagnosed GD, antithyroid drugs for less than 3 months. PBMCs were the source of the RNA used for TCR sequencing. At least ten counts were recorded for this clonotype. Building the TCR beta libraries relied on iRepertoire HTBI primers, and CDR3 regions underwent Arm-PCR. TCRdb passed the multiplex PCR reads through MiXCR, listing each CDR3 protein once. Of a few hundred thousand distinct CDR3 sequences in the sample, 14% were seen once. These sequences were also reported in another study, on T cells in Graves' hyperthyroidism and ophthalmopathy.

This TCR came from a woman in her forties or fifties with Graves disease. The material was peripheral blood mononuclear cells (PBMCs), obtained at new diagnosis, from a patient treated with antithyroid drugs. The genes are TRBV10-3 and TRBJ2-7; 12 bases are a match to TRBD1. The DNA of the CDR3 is TGTGCCATCAGTGACCGGGACAGGGGGCAAGAGCAGTACTTC. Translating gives CAISDRDRGQEQYF.